This paragraph covers one T cell receptor (beta chain) sequence. The antigen remains undetermined. Trimming at V came to 0 bases and at J to 0 bases, leaving 1 base not matched to a gene. This CDR3 has 15 residues. The germline V gene encodes CDR1 SGDLS and CDR2 YYNGEE. In the PCR, 60 Vbeta and 13 Jbeta primers were used. Study processing details: Unique TCR beta chains numbered about 79 million in a later analysis, with roughly 11 million shared. This table comes from immunoSEQ multiplex PCR, and its TCRdb copy is limited to in-frame clones, with some not included. Clone size and the V and J calls come from that table; the DNA yielded D and trimming. Here the sample spans some 150,000 clones, 79% being singletons. The data were obtained in a study of cytomegalovirus exposure and HLA in healthy donors. Study-wide results and caveats: The study carried out a later analysis of TCR beta sequences. It associated 15,000 to 20,000 of them with specific HLA alleles at a false discovery rate of 0.05.

The chain couples TRBV9 to TRBJ2-7; 9 nucleotides match TRBD2. The TCR was taken from a man over 45 in good health and CMV-seropositive. Material for sequencing was PBMCs. Here the CDR3 reads CASSVASGISYEQYF. CDR3 coding DNA: TGTGCCAGCAGCGTAGCTAGCGGGATCTCCTACGAGCAGTACTTC.